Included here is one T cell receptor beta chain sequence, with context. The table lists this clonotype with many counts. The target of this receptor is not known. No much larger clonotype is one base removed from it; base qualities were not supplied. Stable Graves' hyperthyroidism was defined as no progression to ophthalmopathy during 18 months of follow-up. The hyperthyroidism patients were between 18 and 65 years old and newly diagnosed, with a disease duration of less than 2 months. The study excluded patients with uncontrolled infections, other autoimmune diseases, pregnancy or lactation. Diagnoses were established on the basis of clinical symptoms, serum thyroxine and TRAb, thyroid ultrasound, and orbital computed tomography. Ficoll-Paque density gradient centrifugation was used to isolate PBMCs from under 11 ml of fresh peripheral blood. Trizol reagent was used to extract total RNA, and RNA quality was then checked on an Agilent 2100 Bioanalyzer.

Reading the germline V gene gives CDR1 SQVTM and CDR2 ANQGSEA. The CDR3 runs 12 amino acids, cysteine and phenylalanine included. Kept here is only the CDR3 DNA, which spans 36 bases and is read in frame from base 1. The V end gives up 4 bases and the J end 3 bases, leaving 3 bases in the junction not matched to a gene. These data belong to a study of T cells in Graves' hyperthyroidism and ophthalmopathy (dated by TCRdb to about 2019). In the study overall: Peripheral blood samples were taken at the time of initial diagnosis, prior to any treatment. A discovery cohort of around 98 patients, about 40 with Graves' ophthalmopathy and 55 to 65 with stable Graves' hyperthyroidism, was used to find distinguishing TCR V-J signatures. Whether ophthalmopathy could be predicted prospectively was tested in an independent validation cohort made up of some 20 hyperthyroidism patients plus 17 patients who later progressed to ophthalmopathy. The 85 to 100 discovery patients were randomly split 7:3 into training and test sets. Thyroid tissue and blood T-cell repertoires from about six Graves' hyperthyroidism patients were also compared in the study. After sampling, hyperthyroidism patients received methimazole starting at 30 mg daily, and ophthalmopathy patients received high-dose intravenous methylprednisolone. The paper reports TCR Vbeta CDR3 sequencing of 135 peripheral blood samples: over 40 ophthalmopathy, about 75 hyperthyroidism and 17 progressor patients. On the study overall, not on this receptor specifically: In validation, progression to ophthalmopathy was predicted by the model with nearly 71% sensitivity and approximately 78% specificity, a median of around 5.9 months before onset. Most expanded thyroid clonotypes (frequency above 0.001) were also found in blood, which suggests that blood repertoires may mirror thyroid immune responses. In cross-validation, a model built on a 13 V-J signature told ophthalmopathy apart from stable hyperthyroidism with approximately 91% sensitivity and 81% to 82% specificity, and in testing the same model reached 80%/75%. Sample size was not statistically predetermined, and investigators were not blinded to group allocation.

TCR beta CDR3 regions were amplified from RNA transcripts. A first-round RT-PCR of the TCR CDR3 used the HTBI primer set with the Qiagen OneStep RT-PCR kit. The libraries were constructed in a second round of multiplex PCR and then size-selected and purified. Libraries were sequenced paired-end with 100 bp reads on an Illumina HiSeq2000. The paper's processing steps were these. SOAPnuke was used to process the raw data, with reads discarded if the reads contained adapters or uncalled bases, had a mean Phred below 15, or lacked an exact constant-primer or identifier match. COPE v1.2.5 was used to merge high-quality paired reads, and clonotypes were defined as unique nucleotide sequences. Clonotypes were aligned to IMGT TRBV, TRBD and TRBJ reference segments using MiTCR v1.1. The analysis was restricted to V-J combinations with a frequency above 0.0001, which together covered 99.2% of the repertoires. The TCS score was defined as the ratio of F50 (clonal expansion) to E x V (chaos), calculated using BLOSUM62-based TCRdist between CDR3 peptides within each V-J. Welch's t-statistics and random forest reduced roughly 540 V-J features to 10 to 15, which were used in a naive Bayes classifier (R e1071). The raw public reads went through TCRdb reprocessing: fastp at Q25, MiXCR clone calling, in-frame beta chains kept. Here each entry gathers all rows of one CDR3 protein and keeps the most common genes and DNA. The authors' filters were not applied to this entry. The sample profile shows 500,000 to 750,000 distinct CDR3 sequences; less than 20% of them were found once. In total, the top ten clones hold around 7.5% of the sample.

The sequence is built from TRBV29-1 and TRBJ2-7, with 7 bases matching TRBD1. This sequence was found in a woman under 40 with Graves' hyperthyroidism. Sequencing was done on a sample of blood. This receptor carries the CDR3 CSVVWDSYEQYF. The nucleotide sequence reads TGCAGCGTTGTGTGGGACAGCTACGAGCAGTACTTC.